The 3 T cell receptor beta chains presented below share a single source sample, sequenced in a study of cytomegalovirus exposure and HLA in healthy donors (dated by TCRdb to 2017 to 2019). The method was the immunoSEQ multiplex PCR assay. For the multiplex PCR, a mixture combining 60 forward primers for TCR Vbeta segments and 13 reverse primers for TCR Jbeta segments was used. Drawn from immuneACCESS, this table holds only the in-frame rearrangements with V and J called that TCRdb kept. Clones are partly lost; checked studies trace under half to an unresolved V gene and leave the rest unexplained. The sample records 120,000 or so clones, 81% of which are singletons. The ten largest clones represent about 1.8% of the sample. The sample taken for sequencing was PBMCs. The receptors were sampled from a man younger than 35 in good health and CMV-seronegative.

The gene calls are TRBV19 and TRBJ1-1; unclear D gene. The V and J ends lost 4 bases and 0 bases respectively, with 21 bases between them. CDR3 size: 18 residues. The germline V gene encodes CDR1 LNHDA and CDR2 SQIVND (reference sequence). In nucleotides, the CDR3 is TGTGCCAGTAGTACCTTAACCTTTTTGTCGCGGATGAACACTGAAGCTTTCTTT. Encoded protein: CASSTLTFLSRMNTEAFF.

The V call is TRBV2, the J call TRBJ1-2; weak D call: TRBD1 (6 bases). The CDR3 runs to 13 residues. Per germline, CDR1 SNHLY and CDR2 FYNNEI. V was trimmed by 4 bases and J by 3 bases, leaving 9 bases between them. CDR3 bases: TGTGCCAGCAGTGGGGGGCTTGACTATGGCTACACCTTC. Protein sequence: CASSGGLDYGYTF. The full variable domain, completed using reference TRBV2 and TRBJ1-2, is EPEVTQTPSHQVTQMGQEVILRCVPISNHLYFYWYRQILGQKVEFLVSFYNNEISEKSEIFDDQFSVERPDGSNFTLKIRSTKLEDSAMYFCASSGGLDYGYTFGSGTRLTVV.

The chain has TRBV18 and TRBJ2-1; TRBD2 matches at 10 bases. The germline V gene has CDR1 KGHSH and CDR2 LQKENI. Unmatched junction bases numbered 13, after V lost 11 bases and J lost 0 bases. This CDR3 has 17 residues. CDR3 in amino acids: CASCRLAGVSSYNEQFF. The CDR3 DNA is TGTGCCTCATGTAGGCTAGCGGGGGTCAGCTCCTACAATGAGCAGTTCTTC. Filled out from reference TRBV18 and TRBJ2-1, the complete variable domain reads NAGVMQNPRHLVRRRGQEARLRCSPMKGHSHVYWYRQLPEEGLKFMVYLQKENIIDESGMPKERFSAEFPKEGPSILRIQQVVRGDSAAYFCASCRLAGVSSYNEQFFGPGTRLTVL.